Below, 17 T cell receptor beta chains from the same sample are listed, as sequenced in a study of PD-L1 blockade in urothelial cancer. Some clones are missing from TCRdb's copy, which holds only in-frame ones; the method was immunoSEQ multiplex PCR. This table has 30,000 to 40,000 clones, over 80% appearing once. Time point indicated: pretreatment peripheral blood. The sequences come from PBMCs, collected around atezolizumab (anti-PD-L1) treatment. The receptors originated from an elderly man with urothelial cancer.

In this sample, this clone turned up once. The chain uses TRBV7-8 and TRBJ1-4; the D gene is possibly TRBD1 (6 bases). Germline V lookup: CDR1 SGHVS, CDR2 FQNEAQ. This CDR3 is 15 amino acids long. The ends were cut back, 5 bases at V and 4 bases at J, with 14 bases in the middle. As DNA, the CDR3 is TGTGCCAGCAGCGTTAGGACAGCCATTAATGAAAAACTGTTTTTT. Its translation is CASSVRTAINEKLFF.

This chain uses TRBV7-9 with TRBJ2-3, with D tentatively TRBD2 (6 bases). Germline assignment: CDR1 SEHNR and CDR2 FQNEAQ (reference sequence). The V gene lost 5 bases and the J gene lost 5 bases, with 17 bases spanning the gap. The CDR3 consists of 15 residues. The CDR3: CASSHRDWMRDTQYF. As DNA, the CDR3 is TGTGCCAGCAGCCATAGGGACTGGATGAGAGATACGCAGTATTTT.

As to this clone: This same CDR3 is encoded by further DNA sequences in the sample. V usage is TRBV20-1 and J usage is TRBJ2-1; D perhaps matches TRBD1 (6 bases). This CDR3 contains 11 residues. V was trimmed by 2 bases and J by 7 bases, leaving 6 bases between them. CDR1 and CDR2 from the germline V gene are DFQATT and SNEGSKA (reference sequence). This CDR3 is CSARQGNEQFF. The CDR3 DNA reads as TGCAGTGCTAGACAGGGGAATGAGCAGTTCTTC.

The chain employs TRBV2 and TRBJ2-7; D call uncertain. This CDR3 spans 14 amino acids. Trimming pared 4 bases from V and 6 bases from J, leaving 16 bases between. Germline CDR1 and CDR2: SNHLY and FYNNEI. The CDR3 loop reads CASSVSRSVAEQYF. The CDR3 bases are TGTGCCAGCAGTGTTAGTAGATCGGTTGCCGAGCAGTACTTC.

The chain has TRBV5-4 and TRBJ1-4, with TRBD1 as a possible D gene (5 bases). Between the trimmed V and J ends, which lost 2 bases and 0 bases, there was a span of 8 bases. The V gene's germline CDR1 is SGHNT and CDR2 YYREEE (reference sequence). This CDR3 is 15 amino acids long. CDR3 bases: TGTGCCAGCAGCTTTACAGGAGCAACTAATGAAAAACTGTTTTTT. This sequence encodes CASSFTGATNEKLFF. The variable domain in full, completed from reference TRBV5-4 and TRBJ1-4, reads ETGVTQSPTHLIKTRGQQVTLRCSSQSGHNTVSWYQQALGQGPQFIFQYYREEENGRGNFPPRFSGLQFPNYSSELNVNALELDDSALYLCASSFTGATNEKLFFGSGTQLSVL.

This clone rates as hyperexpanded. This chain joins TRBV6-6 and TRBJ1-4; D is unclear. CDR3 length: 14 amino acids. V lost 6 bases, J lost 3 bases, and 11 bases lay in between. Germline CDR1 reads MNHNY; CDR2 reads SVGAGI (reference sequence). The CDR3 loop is CASSPAVPNEKLFF. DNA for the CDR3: TGTGCCAGCAGCCCCGCAGTACCTAATGAAAAACTGTTTTTT.

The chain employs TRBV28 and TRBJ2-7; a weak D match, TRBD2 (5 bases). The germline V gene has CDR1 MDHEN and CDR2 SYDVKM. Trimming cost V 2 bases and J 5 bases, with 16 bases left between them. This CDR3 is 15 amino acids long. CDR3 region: CASSLGGVGNHEQYF. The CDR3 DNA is TGTGCCAGCAGTTTAGGAGGCGTGGGGAACCACGAGCAGTACTTC.

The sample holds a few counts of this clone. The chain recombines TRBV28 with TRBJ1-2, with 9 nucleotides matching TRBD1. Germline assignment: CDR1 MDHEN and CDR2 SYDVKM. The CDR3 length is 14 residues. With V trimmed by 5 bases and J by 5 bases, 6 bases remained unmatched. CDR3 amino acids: CASSVQGAFYGYTF. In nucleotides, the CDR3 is TGTGCCAGCAGTGTACAGGGGGCATTTTATGGCTACACCTTC.

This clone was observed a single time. CDR3 DNA sequence: TGTGCCAGCAGCTTGGACGGGGGATGGAATAACTATGGCTACACCTTC. It codes for CASSLDGGWNNYGYTF. The gene calls are TRBV5-5 and TRBJ1-2; tentatively, D is TRBD1 (5 bases). Germline values: CDR1 SGHKS, CDR2 YYEKEE (reference sequence). The CDR3 spans 16 residues. Deletions cut 0 bases from V and 1 base from J, with 13 bases between.

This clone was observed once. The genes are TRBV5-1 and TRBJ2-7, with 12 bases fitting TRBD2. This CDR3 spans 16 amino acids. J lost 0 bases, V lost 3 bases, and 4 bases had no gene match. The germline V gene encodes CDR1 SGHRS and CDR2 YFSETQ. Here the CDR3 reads CASSSRTSGNSYEQYF. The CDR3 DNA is TGCGCCAGCAGCTCTAGGACTAGCGGGAACTCCTACGAGCAGTACTTC.

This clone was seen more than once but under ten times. DNA of the CDR3: TGTGCCAGTTCCCGGGACAGGGGGAGCTATGGCTACACCTTC. Residues: CASSRDRGSYGYTF. The chain employs TRBV19 and TRBJ1-2; 11 bases fit TRBD1. After removal of 8 bases from V and 4 bases from J, the junction contained 6 bases not matched to a gene. The germline gives CDR1 LNHDA, CDR2 SQIVND (reference sequence). The CDR3 covers 14 residues.

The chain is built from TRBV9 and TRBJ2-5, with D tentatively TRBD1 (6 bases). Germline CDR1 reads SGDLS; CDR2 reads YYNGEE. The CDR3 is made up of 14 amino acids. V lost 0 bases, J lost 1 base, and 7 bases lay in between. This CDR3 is CASSVGDTQETQYF. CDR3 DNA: TGTGCCAGCAGCGTAGGGGACACCCAAGAGACCCAGTACTTC. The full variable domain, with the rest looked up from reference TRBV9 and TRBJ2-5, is DSGVTQTPKHLITATGQRVTLRCSPRSGDLSVYWYQQSLDQGLQFLIQYYNGEERAKGNILERFSAQQFPDLHSELNLSSLELGDSALYFCASSVGDTQETQYFGPGTRLLVL.

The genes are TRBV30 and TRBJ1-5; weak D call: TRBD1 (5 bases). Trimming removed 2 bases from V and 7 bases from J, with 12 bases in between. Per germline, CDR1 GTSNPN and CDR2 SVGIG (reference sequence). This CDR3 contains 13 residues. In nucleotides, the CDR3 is TGTGCCTGGAGTAATAGGGGCGAGCAGCCCCAGCATTTT. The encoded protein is CAWSNRGEQPQHF.

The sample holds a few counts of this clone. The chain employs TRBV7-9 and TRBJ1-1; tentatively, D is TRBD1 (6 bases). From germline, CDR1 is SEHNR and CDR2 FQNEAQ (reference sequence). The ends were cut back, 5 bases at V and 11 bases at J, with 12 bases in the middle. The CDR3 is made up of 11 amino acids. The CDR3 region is CASSTTQGAFF. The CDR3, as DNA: TGTGCCAGCAGCACGACCCAGGGGGCTTTCTTT.

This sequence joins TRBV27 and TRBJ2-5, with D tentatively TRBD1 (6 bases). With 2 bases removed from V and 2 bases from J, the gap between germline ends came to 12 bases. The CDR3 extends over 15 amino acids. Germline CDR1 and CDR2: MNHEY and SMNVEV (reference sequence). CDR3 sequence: CASSLAGTKQETQYF. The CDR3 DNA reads TGTGCCAGCAGTTTAGCCGGGACAAAACAAGAGACCCAGTACTTC.

The CDR3 bases are TGTGCCAGCAGCTCGGCGTGGGGGGCTAGCGGAGATTTCTCCTACGAGCAGTACTTC. Amino acids: CASSSAWGASGDFSYEQYF. V usage is TRBV5-5 and J usage is TRBJ2-7; maybe TRBD2 (7 bases). Germline CDR1 is SGHKS and CDR2 is YYEKEE (reference sequence). V lost 3 bases, J lost 0 bases, and 25 bases lay in between. CDR3 length: 19 residues.

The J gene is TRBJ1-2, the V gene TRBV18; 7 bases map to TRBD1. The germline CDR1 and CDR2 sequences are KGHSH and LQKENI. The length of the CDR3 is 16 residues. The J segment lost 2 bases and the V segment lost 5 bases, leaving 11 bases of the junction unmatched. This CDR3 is CASSSNDRALNYGYTF. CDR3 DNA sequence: TGTGCCAGCTCATCGAACGACAGGGCTTTAAACTATGGCTACACCTTC.